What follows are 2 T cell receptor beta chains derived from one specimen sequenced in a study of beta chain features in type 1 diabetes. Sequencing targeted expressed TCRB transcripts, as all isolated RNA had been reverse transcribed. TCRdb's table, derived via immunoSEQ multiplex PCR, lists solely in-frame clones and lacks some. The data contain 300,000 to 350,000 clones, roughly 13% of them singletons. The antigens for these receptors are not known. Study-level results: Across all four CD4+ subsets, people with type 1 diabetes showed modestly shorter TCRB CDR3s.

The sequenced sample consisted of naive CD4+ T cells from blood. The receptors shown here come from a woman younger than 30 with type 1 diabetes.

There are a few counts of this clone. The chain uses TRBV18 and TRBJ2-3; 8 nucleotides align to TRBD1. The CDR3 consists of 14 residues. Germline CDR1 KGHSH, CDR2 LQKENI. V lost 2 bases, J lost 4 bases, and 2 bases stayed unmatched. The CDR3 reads CASSPAQGADTQYF. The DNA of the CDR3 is TGTGCCAGCTCACCAGCACAGGGGGCAGATACGCAGTATTTT.

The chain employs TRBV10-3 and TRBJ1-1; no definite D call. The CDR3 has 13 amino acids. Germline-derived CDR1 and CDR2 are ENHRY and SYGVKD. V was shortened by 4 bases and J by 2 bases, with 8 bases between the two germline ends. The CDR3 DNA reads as TGTGCCATCAGTGGACAAAGAAACACTGAAGCTTTCTTT. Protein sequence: CAISGQRNTEAFF.